This T cell receptor beta chain was recorded in a study of glioma-infiltrating T cells (dated by TCRdb to the mid-2010s). General notes on the study: Low-grade gliomas were WHO grade II oligodendrogliomas or astrocytomas, and glioblastomas were WHO grade IV tumors sampled at initial rather than recurrent diagnosis. For blood libraries, the target was about 4- to 11-fold sequencing coverage of some 1 million peripheral T cells. Before surgery, glioma patients were given dexamethasone for six or fewer days. Glioma tissue, non-neoplastic brain tissue and matched peripheral blood mononuclear cells were used as sources from which TCR alpha- and beta-chain repertoires were sequenced. To measure how far tissue and blood T-cell populations diverged, each tissue-infiltrating repertoire was compared against the peripheral blood repertoire of the same patient. The paired cohort was made up of three low-grade glioma patients, eight primary glioblastoma patients and three non-glioma patients who contributed non-neoplastic brain tissue.

TCR alpha and beta CDR3 regions were amplified with the iRepertoire nested amplicon-rescue multiplex PCR (arm-PCR) platform from RNA. For one-step reverse transcription and amplification, about 100-450 ng of tissue mRNA or PBMC total RNA was used as input. Following bead purification, Illumina adapters were added by a secondary multiplex PCR, and libraries between 200 and 400 bp were gel-purified. Libraries carried internal 6-nucleotide barcodes used for demultiplexing. The libraries were sequenced on an Illumina MiSeq using 2x220 or 2x250 nucleotide paired-end reads. The published analysis was carried out like this. FLASH 1.2.11 was used to merge paired reads, and BWA-MEM then aligned the reads to the GRCh37 human genome before TRA and TRB reads were extracted. V and J assignment used an IMGT-derived reference of cassette sequences and CDR3 motifs that included pseudogenes. Three-frame translation of reads was performed, and productive CDR3s were defined as those with a C...FGXG motif and no stop codons. Clonotypes were defined as unique combinations of V-J cassette pair and CDR3 amino acid sequence. Hamming distance filtering was applied to reads, with thresholds set by the sequence error rate of each sample in mapped regions. In-frame beta chains were kept once TCRdb had trimmed the public reads at Q25 with fastp and called clones with MiXCR. Rows matching on CDR3 protein sequence are summarized as one entry with the most common DNA and genes. The V and J calls and clone size come from TCRdb's table, not from the authors' own analysis. The sample yields 300,000 to 400,000 distinct CDR3 sequences; 35% to 45% were counted once. The ten top clones hold approximately 12% of the sample.

Surgical brain or tumor specimens were cryofrozen in liquid nitrogen immediately after resection, and peripheral blood cells were collected concurrently. Study-wide findings and limitations: Small numbers underpinned the group comparisons: eight or nine glioblastoma patients, three low-grade glioma patients and three non-neoplastic patients. Very few CDR3 sequences were shared between tissue and blood, attributed to high CDR3 diversity and limited sampling. VJ-independent divergence between tissue and blood was lower than expected in non-neoplastic patients but higher than expected in all gliomas, particularly low-grade gliomas. Patients with low tissue-blood divergence were marked by a signature set of shared blood CDR3 motifs, and this signature set was depleted in highly divergent patients.

For CDR1 and CDR2, the germline V gene (reference sequence) lists MNHEY and SMNVEV. The CDR3 holds 15 amino acids from the cysteine to the phenylalanine. Only the CDR3 DNA stays, 45 bases, in frame from base 1. The V and J ends are trimmed by 8 bases and 3 bases, leaving 19 bases between them. The count of this clonotype is one. Its antigen is unknown. A much larger clone is a single base away; this may be a read error. The sequence was obtained from a human donor with low-grade glioma or glioblastoma, undergoing nonglioma brain surgery, or in good health (not recorded which). The chain links TRBV27 with TRBJ1-1, with the D gene not clear enough to name. The sequencing sample was made of glioma tissue, nonneoplastic brain tissue, or PBMCs (not recorded which). The sequence in DNA is TGTGCCAGCGGCCGGCCGAGGGTTATGCACACTGAAGCTTTCTTT. Its protein product is CASGRPRVMHTEAFF.